This TCR beta chain is from a study of Tregs in tolerant kidney transplant recipients. Assay used: immunoSEQ multiplex PCR; TCRdb lists only in-frame clones, some missing. The data hold 50,000 or so clones, with under 95% observed a single time. General study results and limits: This study did not directly address biological reproducibility.

On this clone: The antigen remains undetermined.

Germline CDR1 LNHDA, CDR2 SQIVND (reference sequence). The CDR3 contains 18 residues. V dropped 3 bases and J dropped 0; count of bases not matched to a gene: 13. This TCR derives from a human donor in good health. The chain has TRBV19 and TRBJ2-7; 8 bases align to TRBD1. The sequenced material came from Tregs from blood. CDR3: CASSILTGGWGISYEQYF. CDR3 nucleotides: TGTGCCAGTAGTATCTTAACAGGGGGATGGGGAATCTCCTACGAGCAGTACTTC.